The 11 T cell receptor beta chains presented below share a single source sample, sequenced in a study of human T cells and chemical hapten exposure. The time point here: patch test 3, about 24 weeks after DPC sensitization. Stated treatment: therapeutic diphenylcyclopropenone sensitization with weekly scalp DPC. TCRdb re-called the RACE reads with MiXCR, one entry per CDR3 protein. The sample contains about 120,000 distinct CDR3 sequences, around 11% of which appear only once. Sample: whole blood, taken in connection with sensitization to the hapten diphenylcyclopropenone (DPC). These receptors all stem from a woman in her forties or fifties with alopecia areata. Some clones in this sample may be carry-over from other donors' samples.

In its sample, this clonotype was seen a few times. The chain carries TRBV11-2 and TRBJ1-2; D unclear. Germline CDR1 SGHAT, CDR2 FQNNGV. Trimming took 8 bases from V and 8 from J, leaving 18 bases between them. The CDR3 extends over 13 amino acids. The DNA for the CDR3 is TGTGCCAGCTCCAGAATCTGGGAGGAGGGCTACACCTTC. As protein: CASSRIWEEGYTF.

This clonotype was seen more than once but under ten times. The chain employs TRBV3-1 and TRBJ2-4, with 8 bases lining up with TRBD2. J was trimmed by 6 bases and V by 1 base; bases with no gene match: 2. This CDR3 region has 14 residues. Germline CDR1 LGHDT, CDR2 YNNKEL (reference sequence). The CDR3 region has the DNA TGTGCCAGCAGCCAAGGCGGGGGGCGAAACATTCAGTACTTC. The encoded protein is CASSQGGGRNIQYF.

This clonotype was picked up a small number of times. J is TRBJ2-1 and V is TRBV29-1; maybe TRBD2 (5 bases). The CDR3 covers 11 residues. From germline, CDR1 is SQVTM and CDR2 ANQGSEA. The CDR3 nucleotides read TGCAGGGTCCACGGGGTAAATGAGCAGTTCTTC. Translation gives CRVHGVNEQFF.

V is TRBV29-1 and J is TRBJ1-4; 7 positions match TRBD1. The CDR3 spans 17 residues. V lost 6 bases, J lost 1 base, and 14 bases stayed unmatched. CDR1 and CDR2 (germline): SQVTM, ANQGSEA. For the CDR3, the DNA is TGCAGCGTGCAGGGGACAGTAACCGTCGGAACTAATGAAAAACTGTTTTTT. The encoded protein is CSVQGTVTVGTNEKLFF.

In its sample, this clonotype was seen many times. V gene TRBV5-5 combines with J gene TRBJ1-1; 8 nucleotides line up with TRBD1. The V segment lost 0 bases and the J segment 8 bases; nucleotides outside the gene matches: 0. The CDR3 length is 12 residues. Germline V gives CDR1 SGHKS, CDR2 YYEKEE (reference sequence). This CDR3 is CASSLDRGEAFF. CDR3 nucleotides: TGTGCCAGCAGCTTGGACAGGGGGGAAGCTTTCTTT.

This clonotype was seen more than once but under ten times. The chain is built from TRBV5-1 and TRBJ2-3, with TRBD1 as a possible D gene (7 bases). The V gene lost 3 bases and the J gene lost 5 bases, with 25 bases spanning the gap. Germline lookup yields CDR1 SGHRS and CDR2 YFSETQ. This CDR3 is 18 amino acids long. CDR3 protein: CASSSPSLPGGPKDTQYF. In DNA form, the CDR3 reads TGCGCCAGCAGCTCCCCGTCGTTACCAGGGGGGCCAAAAGATACGCAGTATTTT.

With regard to this clonotype: One end of the junction is discordant with germline, which a read error may explain. The chain links TRBV13 to TRBJ1-2; no clear D gene. Germline loops: CDR1 PRHDT, CDR2 FYEKMQ (reference sequence). The CDR3 runs 13 residues. The CDR3 sequence is CASSSGPNYGYNF. The CDR3 DNA reads as TGTGCCAGCAGCTCCGGACCTAACTATGGCTACAACTTC.

This clonotype turned up a few times. V gene TRBV6-5 combines with J gene TRBJ1-2; TRBD1 aligns across 7 bases. The CDR3 runs to 13 residues. Germline V gives CDR1 MNHEY, CDR2 SVGAGI. V shed 8 bases, J shed 3 bases, and the junction held 6 bases outside the gene matches. The CDR3 region is CASWGTGDYGYTF. In DNA, the CDR3 is TGTGCCAGCTGGGGAACAGGGGACTATGGCTACACCTTC.

The chain links TRBV28 to TRBJ2-7; the D is unclear. The CDR3 runs 14 residues. The V gene lost 5 bases and the J gene lost 1 base, with 12 bases spanning the gap. The germline V gene has CDR1 MDHEN and CDR2 SYDVKM. CDR3 protein: CASSPLGVSYEQYF. The CDR3 nucleotides read TGTGCCAGCAGTCCCCTAGGCGTTTCCTACGAGCAGTACTTC.

This clonotype appeared a few times. The chain employs TRBV6-4 and TRBJ1-6; perhaps TRBD1 as D (5 bases). V was shortened by 0 bases and J by 5 bases, with 5 bases between the two germline ends. Germline-derived CDR1 and CDR2 are MRHNA and SNTAGT. This CDR3 has 14 amino acids. The DNA for the CDR3 is TGTGCCAGCAGTGACTCAGGGGATAATTCACCCCTCCACTTT. Amino acid sequence: CASSDSGDNSPLHF.

The chain uses TRBV7-2 and TRBJ2-3; D call uncertain. The CDR3 length is 13 residues. V gave up 1 base and J gave up 4 bases, with 6 bases separating them. The germline V gene encodes CDR1 SGHTA and CDR2 FQGNSA. The CDR3 spells CASSLGGSDTQYF. CDR3 nucleotide sequence: TGTGCCAGCAGCTTAGGAGGCTCAGATACGCAGTATTTT.